A single sample gave rise to the 18 T cell receptor beta chains below, sequenced in a study of CD8+CD57+ T cells in acquired aplastic anemia. Genomic DNA, the template, was used for profiling of the TCR beta VDJ and CDR3. TCRdb itself ran the reads through MiXCR, one entry per CDR3 protein. The table has roughly 160,000 distinct CDR3 sequences, more than 45% seen once. Whoever was chosen for sequencing had shown CD8+CD57+ cell expansion by flow cytometry. Material for sequencing was sorted CD4+, CD8+, or CD8+CD57+ T cells (not recorded which) from PBMCs. These receptors originate from a human donor with aplastic anemia.

The gene calls are TRBV19 and TRBJ2-1; 14 nucleotides line up with TRBD2. The junction had 12 bases not matched to a gene; V was cut back by 1 base and J by 4 bases. This CDR3 has 20 residues. Germline lookup yields CDR1 LNHDA and CDR2 SQIVND (reference sequence). The CDR3 DNA sequence: TGTGCCAGTAGTATAGCTATAGGGACTAGCGGGAGTTATTTTTACAATGAGCAGTTCTTC. The encoded protein is CASSIAIGTSGSYFYNEQFF.

V usage is TRBV24-1 and J usage is TRBJ2-3; D might be TRBD1 (6 bases). In germline, CDR1 is KGHDR, CDR2 SFDVKD. V shed 6 bases and J shed 4 bases, with 16 bases lying between them. The CDR3 runs to 15 residues. The CDR3 protein is CATSSGHPGPDTQYF. The DNA of the CDR3 is TGTGCCACCAGTTCGGGACATCCCGGGCCAGATACGCAGTATTTT.

This clonotype showed up many times. The V gene is TRBV21-1, the J gene TRBJ2-5; no check of the table's D call, TRBD1, against the DNA was made. TRBV21-1 is reported as a pseudogene. The CDR3 length is 15 residues. The CDR3: CASSKRQGSQETQYF. The CDR3 DNA reads as TGTGCCAGCAGCAAACGACAGGGCTCCCAAGAGACCCAGTACTTC.

This chain joins TRBV9 and TRBJ1-1; D is undetermined. Germline CDR1 SGDLS, CDR2 YYNGEE. Trimming took 1 base from V and 5 from J, leaving 9 bases between them. This CDR3 is 13 amino acids long. The CDR3 protein is CASSVTSGTEAFF. The CDR3 nucleotides read TGTGCCAGCAGCGTAACCAGCGGGACTGAAGCTTTCTTT. The whole variable domain, filled in from reference TRBV9 and TRBJ1-1, reads DSGVTQTPKHLITATGQRVTLRCSPRSGDLSVYWYQQSLDQGLQFLIQYYNGEERAKGNILERFSAQQFPDLHSELNLSSLELGDSALYFCASSVTSGTEAFFGQGTRLTVV.

A word on this clonotype: A much larger clone differs by one base, so this may be a read error. The rearrangement links TRBV30 to TRBJ2-7; D could derive from TRBD1 or TRBD2 (5 bases each). The ends were cut back, 3 bases at V and 6 bases at J, with 18 bases in the middle. The CDR3 has 14 amino acids. From germline, CDR1 is GTSNPN and CDR2 SVGIG (reference sequence). CDR3 bases: TGTGCCTGGAGAAGGGGACGGGGACGTCGCGAGCAGTACTTC. Translated: CAWRRGRGRREQYF.

The chain combines TRBV9 with TRBJ2-7; 11 bases map to TRBD2. The CDR3 is 14 amino acids. V trimming: 6 bases; J trimming: 5 bases; junction bases outside the gene matches: 7. Germline loops: CDR1 SGDLS, CDR2 YYNGEE. The CDR3 loop is CASNGTSGKNEQYF. CDR3 in DNA: TGTGCCAGCAACGGGACTAGCGGTAAGAACGAGCAGTACTTC.

This clonotype was picked up one time. The chain uses TRBV11-3 and TRBJ1-1; the D is unclear. CDR1 SGHNT and CDR2 YENEEA come from the germline V gene. CDR3 size: 13 residues. Trimming left V 2 bases short and J 1 base short, with 5 bases between. CDR3 bases: TGTGCCAGCAGCTTAATACCGAACACTGAAGCTTTCTTT. Encoded protein: CASSLIPNTEAFF.

J is TRBJ2-1 and V is TRBV10-2, with 10 bases aligning to TRBD2. Per germline, CDR1 WSHSY and CDR2 SAAADI. V dropped 6 bases and J dropped 2; count of bases not matched to a gene: 4. The CDR3 loop spans 15 amino acids. The CDR3 DNA reads TGCGCCAGCAGATTAGCGGGAGGTACCTACAATGAGCAGTTCTTC. Translating gives CASRLAGGTYNEQFF.

This clonotype was seen many times. The V and J genes are TRBV19 and TRBJ2-7; D call uncertain. The V end was cut by 4 bases, the J end by 3 bases, with 7 bases between. Germline values: CDR1 LNHDA, CDR2 SQIVND (reference sequence). This CDR3 comprises 12 residues. Written as DNA, the CDR3 is TGTGCCAGTAGTAGCGCCAGCTACGAGCAGTACTTC. Translated, it gives CASSSASYEQYF.

The rearrangement links TRBV13 to TRBJ1-1; TRBD1 matches 8 bases. The CDR3 consists of 14 residues. The J segment lost 8 bases and the V segment lost 5 bases, leaving 10 bases of the junction unmatched. Per germline, CDR1 PRHDT and CDR2 FYEKMQ (reference sequence). CDR3 amino acids: CASSRGQGFKEAFF. CDR3 in DNA: TGTGCCAGCAGCCGCGGACAGGGTTTCAAGGAAGCTTTCTTT.

This clonotype was seen a few times. This sequence joins TRBV2 and TRBJ2-7; TRBD1 might be the D (6 bases). The CDR3 length is 12 residues. V was pared by 6 bases and J by 8 bases, with 14 bases between. Germline CDR1 reads SNHLY; CDR2 reads FYNNEI. CDR3 loop: CASRDTGIQQYF. CDR3 DNA sequence: TGTGCCAGCAGGGATACAGGGATCCAGCAGTACTTC.

There are many counts of this clonotype. The rearrangement joins TRBV19 to TRBJ2-7, with D perhaps TRBD1 or TRBD2 (5 bases each). In germline, CDR1 is LNHDA, CDR2 SQIVND (reference sequence). Between the trimmed V and J ends, which lost 6 bases and 5 bases, there was a span of 17 bases. The length of the CDR3 is 14 residues. CDR3 residues: CASSLTSGLNEQYF. The CDR3 DNA reads TGTGCCAGTAGCCTAACGTCGGGGCTCAACGAGCAGTACTTC.

This chain links TRBV2 with TRBJ2-2, with D hard to call. CDR1 SNHLY and CDR2 FYNNEI come from the germline V gene. The CDR3 totals 13 residues. The ends were cut back, 9 bases at V and 3 bases at J, with 11 bases in the middle. The CDR3 nucleotides read TGTGCCAGTCAGCAGGAGTACACCGGGGAGCTGTTTTTT. It encodes CASQQEYTGELFF.

This clonotype was seen repeatedly, ten times or more. DNA for the CDR3: TGTGCCAGCAGCAGAGGGGAGGGGCGAGAGCAGTACTTC. It is translated as CASSRGEGREQYF. The chain joins TRBV7-9 to TRBJ2-7; 7 bases match TRBD2. Unmatched junction bases numbered 8, after V lost 5 bases and J lost 7 bases. The CDR3 runs to 13 residues. Germline-derived CDR1 and CDR2 are SEHNR and FQNEAQ (reference sequence). Drawing the rest from reference TRBV7-9 and TRBJ2-7, the complete variable domain is DTGVSQNPRHKITKRGQNVTFRCDPISEHNRLYWYRQTLGQGPEFLTYFQNEAQLEKSRLLSDRFSAERPKGSFSTLEIQRTEQGDSAMYLCASSRGEGREQYFGPGTRLTVT.

The chain carries TRBV10-3 and TRBJ2-3; perhaps TRBD2 as D (6 bases). The germline CDR1 and CDR2 sequences are ENHRY and SYGVKD. The CDR3 spans 16 residues. V lost 0 bases, J lost 1 base, and 11 bases lay in between. CDR3 DNA: TGTGCCATCAGTGAGTCGAGGGGCGGGGGCACAGATACGCAGTATTTT. It encodes CAISESRGGGTDTQYF.

The sample holds many counts of this clonotype. This sequence joins TRBV9 and TRBJ2-4, with 14 positions matching TRBD2. This CDR3 has 19 residues. Trimming took 2 bases from V and 2 from J; bases not matched to a gene: 9. The germline gives CDR1 SGDLS, CDR2 YYNGEE. Written as DNA, the CDR3 is TGTGCCAGCAGCGTGGGACTAGCGGGAGAAGGGGCGACCAAAAACATTCAGTACTTC. Its translation: CASSVGLAGEGATKNIQYF.

The rearrangement links TRBV6-1 to TRBJ2-2; 15 nucleotides match TRBD2. The CDR3 length is 16 residues. The germline V gene has CDR1 MNHNS and CDR2 SASEGT. With V trimmed by 7 bases and J by 7 bases, 7 bases remained unmatched. CDR3 nucleotides: TGTGCCAGCACCCTAGGACTAGCGGGAGGGCTCGGGGAGCTGTTTTTT. Translated: CASTLGLAGGLGELFF.

This clonotype was picked up a small number of times. The rearrangement uses TRBV30 and TRBJ2-4, with 11 nucleotides matching TRBD2. J lost 6 bases, V lost 3 bases, and 4 bases had no gene match. The CDR3 runs 14 residues. Germline CDR1 reads GTSNPN; CDR2 reads SVGIG (reference sequence). This CDR3 is CAWRPLAGGNIQYF. The DNA of the CDR3 is TGTGCCTGGAGGCCGCTAGCGGGAGGAAACATTCAGTACTTC.